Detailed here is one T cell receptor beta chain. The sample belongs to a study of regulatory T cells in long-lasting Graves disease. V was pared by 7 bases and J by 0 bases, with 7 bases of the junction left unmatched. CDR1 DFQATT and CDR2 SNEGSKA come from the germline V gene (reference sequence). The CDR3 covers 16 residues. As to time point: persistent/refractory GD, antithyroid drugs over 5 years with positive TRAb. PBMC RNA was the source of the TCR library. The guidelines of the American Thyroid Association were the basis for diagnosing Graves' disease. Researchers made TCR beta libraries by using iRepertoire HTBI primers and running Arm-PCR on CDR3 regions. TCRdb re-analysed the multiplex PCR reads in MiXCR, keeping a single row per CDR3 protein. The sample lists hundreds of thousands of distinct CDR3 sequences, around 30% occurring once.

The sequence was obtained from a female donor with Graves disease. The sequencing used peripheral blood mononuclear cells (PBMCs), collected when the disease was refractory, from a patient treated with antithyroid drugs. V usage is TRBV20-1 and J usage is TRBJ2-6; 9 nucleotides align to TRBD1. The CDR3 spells CSVPGQGFSGANVLTF. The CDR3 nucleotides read TGCAGTGTCCCGGGACAGGGTTTCTCTGGGGCCAACGTCCTGACTTTC.